The 14 T cell receptor beta chains below all came from one sample that was sequenced in a study of cytomegalovirus exposure and HLA in healthy donors. The PCR was carried out with 60 Vbeta primers and 13 Jbeta primers. Profiled with immunoSEQ multiplex PCR; TCRdb holds only in-frame clones, not every one. The top ten clones hold under 2.5% of a sample with 150,000 to 180,000 clones, over 65% of them seen once. Sequenced sample: PBMCs. Receptors were obtained from a man aged 25 to 45 in good health and CMV-seronegative.

This clone showed up just once. This chain connects TRBV28 to TRBJ1-1, with 10 bases aligning to TRBD1. J gave up 3 bases and V 7 bases, and 11 bases lay outside the gene matches. Germline CDR1 and CDR2: MDHEN and SYDVKM. This CDR3 spans 16 amino acids. This CDR3 is CASISLSDRGYTEAFF. The CDR3 nucleotides are TGTGCCAGCATCTCCTTGTCGGACAGGGGGTACACTGAAGCTTTCTTT.

This clone is a singleton in its sample. V gene TRBV6-1 combines with J gene TRBJ2-7; TRBD1 agrees at 8 bases. The CDR3 is 13 residues long. The germline gives CDR1 MNHNS, CDR2 SASEGT. J lost 7 bases, V lost 5 bases, and 7 bases had no gene match. The CDR3 is CASSLGQGKEQYF. CDR3 coding DNA: TGTGCCAGCAGTTTAGGACAGGGAAAAGAGCAGTACTTC.

The rearrangement uses TRBV5-1 and TRBJ2-1, with 7 bases that match TRBD1. The CDR3 has 17 residues. With 4 bases clipped from V and 6 bases from J, the junction kept 16 bases outside the gene matches. Germline CDR1 SGHRS, CDR2 YFSETQ. This CDR3 is CASSQQGSLLTSNEQFF. CDR3 nucleotides: TGCGCCAGCAGCCAACAGGGGTCCCTCCTTACAAGCAATGAGCAGTTCTTC.

V is TRBV10-2 and J is TRBJ2-1; the D is unclear. Germline lookup yields CDR1 WSHSY and CDR2 SAAADI. Trimming pared 0 bases from V and 5 bases from J, leaving 5 bases between. CDR3 size: 13 residues. The CDR3 loop reads CASSESENNEQFF. CDR3 coding DNA: TGCGCCAGCAGTGAGTCTGAGAACAATGAGCAGTTCTTC.

The J gene is TRBJ2-7, the V gene TRBV11-2, with TRBD2 identical over 15 bases. The germline gives CDR1 SGHAT, CDR2 FQNNGV. The CDR3 has 17 residues. J was trimmed by 5 bases and V by 1 base; bases with no gene match: 6. CDR3 bases: TGTGCCAGCAGCTTAGGGACTAGCGGGGGGGCCAGACACGAGCAGTACTTC. This sequence encodes CASSLGTSGGARHEQYF.

This clone was seen a single time. The chain recombines TRBV11-2 with TRBJ2-5; D remains ambiguous. This CDR3 comprises 13 residues. Germline V CDR1 and CDR2: SGHAT, FQNNGV. Deletions cut 3 bases from V and 5 bases from J, with 10 bases between. CDR3 coding DNA: TGTGCCAGCAGCTTGCAACGGCGGGAGACCCAGTACTTC. Residues: CASSLQRRETQYF.

The chain carries TRBV9 and TRBJ2-7, with D tentatively TRBD2 (5 bases). The V gene's germline CDR1 is SGDLS and CDR2 YYNGEE. V dropped 4 bases and J dropped 4 bases, with 12 bases sitting between them. The CDR3 is 13 residues long. The CDR3 here is CASSPPSGYEQYF. The DNA of the CDR3 is TGTGCCAGCAGCCCCCCATCGGGATACGAGCAGTACTTC.

This rearrangement joins TRBV5-1 to TRBJ1-1, with D maybe TRBD1 (5 bases). The CDR3 loop spans 16 amino acids. The V end lost 0 bases, the J end lost 1 base, and 13 bases lay between the germline ends. Germline V CDR1 and CDR2: SGHRS, YFSETQ. The CDR3 DNA is TGCGCCAGCAGCTTGGCCGGGGGGGACTCGAACACTGAAGCTTTCTTT. Encoded protein: CASSLAGGDSNTEAFF.

This clone turned up a few times. The gene calls are TRBV5-6 and TRBJ2-3; TRBD1 aligns across 10 bases. Trimming at V came to 6 bases and at J to 5 bases, leaving 9 bases not matched to a gene. CDR3 size: 15 residues. Germline values: CDR1 SGHDT, CDR2 YYEEEE. The CDR3, as DNA: TGTGCCAGCATCGGGGACAGGGGAAGAGGAGATACGCAGTATTTT. Its translation: CASIGDRGRGDTQYF.

The chain combines TRBV11-2 with TRBJ1-2; TRBD1 matches 8 bases. The CDR3 runs to 13 residues. Germline assignment: CDR1 SGHAT and CDR2 FQNNGV. The V gene end was trimmed by 1 base and the J gene end by 6 bases; junction bases not matched to a gene: 1. CDR3 nucleotides: TGTGCCAGCAGCTTAGGGACAGGGAATGGCTACACCTTC. It specifies CASSLGTGNGYTF.

This clone turned up a few times. This chain links TRBV27 with TRBJ2-3; 8 bases align to TRBD1. Germline V lookup: CDR1 MNHEY, CDR2 SMNVEV (reference sequence). V lost 5 bases, J lost 3 bases, and 10 bases stayed unmatched. This CDR3 comprises 16 residues. CDR3 in amino acids: CASSPSRGLGTDTQYF. As DNA, the CDR3 is TGTGCCAGCAGTCCCTCCAGGGGGCTTGGGACAGATACGCAGTATTTT.

The rearrangement links TRBV7-2 to TRBJ2-1; 7 nucleotides line up with TRBD1. Germline V gene lookup returns CDR1 SGHTA and CDR2 FQGNSA. V trimming: 5 bases; J trimming: 4 bases; junction bases outside the gene matches: 5. This CDR3 comprises 14 residues. The CDR3 is CASSQLTGYNEQFF. CDR3 sequence (DNA): TGTGCCAGCAGCCAATTGACAGGGTACAATGAGCAGTTCTTC.

The CDR3 sequence: CASSGSPGGINSPLHF. The CDR3 region has the DNA TGTGCCAGCAGCGGATCGCCGGGGGGCATTAATTCACCCCTCCACTTT. The chain carries TRBV5-4 and TRBJ1-6; TRBD1 might be the D (6 bases). CDR3 length: 16 amino acids. In germline, CDR1 is SGHNT, CDR2 YYREEE (reference sequence). Trimming shortened V by 4 bases and J by 6 bases, and 17 bases separated the two germline ends. The full variable domain, completed using reference TRBV5-4 and TRBJ1-6, is ETGVTQSPTHLIKTRGQQVTLRCSSQSGHNTVSWYQQALGQGPQFIFQYYREEENGRGNFPPRFSGLQFPNYSSELNVNALELDDSALYLCASSGSPGGINSPLHFGNGTRLTVT.

Concerning this clone: A read error may produce the germline difference seen at one junction end. The chain links TRBV7-9 to TRBJ2-7; either TRBD1 or TRBD2 may fit D (7 bases each). The CDR3 extends over 15 amino acids. Per germline, CDR1 SEHNR and CDR2 FQNEAQ (reference sequence). The CDR3 DNA sequence: TGTTCCAGCAGGGGGGGGGACCGATATTCCTACGAGCAGTACTTC. Translated, it gives CSSRGGDRYSYEQYF.